This TCR beta chain was identified during a study of blood T cell repertoires in COVID-19. Whole-study context: The United States, Italy and Spain were the sources of the acute and convalescent COVID-19 samples. PBMCs, B-cell-depleted T cells, or T cells provided the cDNA or gDNA that made up the material.

In the authors' methods: The assay estimated nucleated cells by amplifying reference gene primers. Clones were sequenced by immunoSEQ multiplex PCR, and TCRdb holds only the in-frame ones, with some missing. V and J calls and clone size are those listed in that table; D and trimming were worked out from the DNA. Among over 100,000 clones listed, 84% were seen once. The specimen was peripheral blood. This receptor was taken from a woman between 50 and 59 years old with acute or convalescent COVID-19.

This CDR3 is CAWNGGGHEQFF. CDR3 in DNA: TGTGCCTGGAATGGCGGGGGGCATGAGCAGTTCTTC. J is TRBJ2-1 and V is TRBV30; 8 nucleotides match TRBD2. The germline V gene has CDR1 GTSNPN and CDR2 SVGIG (reference sequence). The CDR3 is made up of 12 amino acids. The V gene end was trimmed by 4 bases and the J gene end by 8 bases; junction bases not matched to a gene: 4.